This T cell receptor beta chain was sequenced for a study of T cell responses to AZD1222 COVID-19 vaccine. Findings of the study overall: There were mostly white British donors and more females than males, and clonal diversity was possibly underestimated. Among AZD1222 vaccinees, only six were seropositive at baseline. Unmutated variant regions are reportedly targeted by nearly half of spike-specific TCRs.

The V gene's germline CDR1 is MNHEY and CDR2 SVGAGI. CDR3 length: 14 amino acids. Unmatched junction bases numbered 6, after V lost 5 bases and J lost 10 bases. Details on this clone: Its antigen is unidentified.

The table came from immunoSEQ multiplex PCR; TCRdb's copy has only in-frame clones and leaves some out. The sample yields around 50,000 clones, around 80% seen once. The source material was peripheral blood, sampled on day 0 of AZD1222 vaccination. This clonotype was obtained from an adult in good health. The chain combines TRBV6-5 with TRBJ1-6; the match to TRBD1 covers 9 bases. DNA for the CDR3: TGTGCCAGCAGTCGGGACAGGGAGGGCTCACCCCTCCACTTT. Its translation: CASSRDREGSPLHF.